The rows below give T cell receptor beta chains drawn from one sample of a study of T cell repertoires in cytomegalovirus infection. A single record per CDR3 protein comes from TCRdb applying MiXCR to the reads. The sample comprises around 210,000 distinct CDR3 sequences, around 6.4% of which are singletons, and 6.5% rests with the top ten. The sequencing sample was made of PBMCs. The source is a human donor in good health (CMV status not recorded). Some clones in this sample may be carry-over from other donors' samples. CDR3s include the opening cysteine and the closing phenylalanine or tryptophan. D genes are given only for firm matches. The listing skips clone size in some rows; elsewhere it reads once, few, many or a size class.

many	TRBD2	TRBJ2-7	TRBV20-1	16	TGCAGTGCTAGGCCTCTAGCGGGGGGCGACTCCTACGAGCAGTACTTC	CSARPLAGGDSYEQYF
few	NA	TRBJ1-2	TRBV20-1	13	TGCAGTGCTAGGCACCCGGACCACTATGGCTACACCTTC	CSARHPDHYGYTF
many	NA	TRBJ2-6	TRBV20-1	15	TGCAGTGCTAGAATACACACCTCTGGGGCCAACGTCCTGACTTTC	CSARIHTSGANVLTF
many	NA	TRBJ2-5	TRBV7-9	17	TGTGCCAGCAGCTTCCTTTTATCCTTTGACAGACAAGAGACCCAGTACTTC	CASSFLLSFDRQETQYF
many	NA	TRBJ2-2	TRBV7-3	17	TGTGCCAGCAGCTTAATTGGGCTGGGGGCGAACACCGGGGAGCTGTTTTTT	CASSLIGLGANTGELFF
many	NA	TRBJ1-6	TRBV4-1	17	TGCGCCAGCAGCCAAGTGGGAGGGAGCTCCTATAATTCACCCCTCCACTTT	CASSQVGGSSYNSPLHF
medium-sized	NA	TRBJ2-2	TRBV7-2	14	TGTGCCAGCAGCTCAGGCTGGATGTCCGGGGAGCTGTTTTTT	CASSSGWMSGELFF
NA	NA	TRBJ2-3	TRBV6-2/TRBV6-3	14	TGTGCCAGCAGTTACTCTCGAGGGGCAGAGATGCAGTATTTT	CASSYSRGAEMQYF
many	TRBD1	TRBJ1-1	TRBV6-2/TRBV6-3	15	TGTGCCAGCAGTTACACAGGGGCTATGAACACTGAAGCTTTCTTT	CASSYTGAMNTEAFF
NA	NA	TRBJ1-1	TRBV5-1	13	TGCGCCAGCAGCTTGGTGTCAGGCGGAGAAGCTTTCTTT	CASSLVSGGEAFF
NA	NA	TRBJ1-6	TRBV7-9	17	TGTGCCAGCAGCTCCTCCGTTGGCAGCTCCTATAATTCACCCCTCCACTTT	CASSSSVGSSYNSPLHF
NA	TRBD1	TRBJ1-2	TRBV5-1	15	TGCGCCAGCAGCTCCCAGGGGGCGAATCCCTATGGCTACACCTTC	CASSSQGANPYGYTF
NA	TRBD1	TRBJ1-6	TRBV10-1	16	TGCGCCAGCAGTGAGTCCACGACAGGGGTGGATTCACCCCTCCACTTT	CASSESTTGVDSPLHF
NA	TRBD1	TRBJ2-7	TRBV6-5	16	TGTGCCAGCAGTTACTCTCCGGGACAGGGGGCGTGGGAGCAGTACTTC	CASSYSPGQGAWEQYF
many	TRBD1	TRBJ1-2	TRBV28	14	TGTGCCAGCACACGCGAGACAGGGATGGGTGGCTACACCTTC	CASTRETGMGGYTF
few	TRBD1	TRBJ2-1	TRBV14	15	TGTGCCAGCACCGCGTTCGGGACAGCGCCCAATGAGCAGTTCTTC	CASTAFGTAPNEQFF
many	NA	TRBJ1-3	TRBV12-3/TRBV12-4	13	TGTGCCAGCAGTCCCTCGGCCGGAAACACCATATATTTT	CASSPSAGNTIYF